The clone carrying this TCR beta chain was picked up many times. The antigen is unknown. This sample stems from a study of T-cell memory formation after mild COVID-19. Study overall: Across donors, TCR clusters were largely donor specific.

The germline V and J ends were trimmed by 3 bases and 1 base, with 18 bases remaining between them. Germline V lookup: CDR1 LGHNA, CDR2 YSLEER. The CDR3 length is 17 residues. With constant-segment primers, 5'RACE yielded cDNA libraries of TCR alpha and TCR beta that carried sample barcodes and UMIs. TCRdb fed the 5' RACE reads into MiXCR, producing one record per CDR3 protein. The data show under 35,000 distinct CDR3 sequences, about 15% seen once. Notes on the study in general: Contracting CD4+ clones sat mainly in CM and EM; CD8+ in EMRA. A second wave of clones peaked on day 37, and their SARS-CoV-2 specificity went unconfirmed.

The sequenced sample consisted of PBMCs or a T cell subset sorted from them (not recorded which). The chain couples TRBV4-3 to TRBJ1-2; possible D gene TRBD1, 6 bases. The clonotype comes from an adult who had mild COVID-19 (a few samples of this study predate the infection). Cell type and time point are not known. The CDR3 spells CASSQAAGAGVNYGYTF. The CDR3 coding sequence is TGCGCCAGCAGCCAGGCGGCAGGGGCAGGGGTTAACTATGGCTACACCTTC.